This TCR beta chain was identified in a study of PD-1 blockade in classical Hodgkin lymphoma. Method: immunoSEQ multiplex PCR; TCRdb's copy keeps in-frame clones and lacks some. The sample lists about 50,000 clones, about 75% occurring once. Time point noted: cycle 4 day 1 (C4D1), after less than 7 weeks of nivolumab. The patients all showed relapse after autologous stem cell transplantation, while their brentuximab vedotin exposure varied. Patients showed best responses of complete response, partial response or progressive disease. Germline V gene lookup returns CDR1 MDHEN and CDR2 SYDVKM. This CDR3 is 14 amino acids long. V was pared by 4 bases and J by 3 bases, with 13 bases between.

This sequence originates from a human donor with classical Hodgkin lymphoma. Sequencing was performed on peripheral blood mononuclear cells (PBMCs), taken before the fourth cycle of nivolumab. The chain employs TRBV28 and TRBJ2-7, with D maybe TRBD1 (6 bases). For the CDR3, the DNA is TGTGCCAGCAGTTCCTCCGGGACAATCTACGAGCAGTACTTC. This encodes CASSSSGTIYEQYF.